This entry lists 20 T cell receptor beta chains sequenced from one sample in a study of blood T cell repertoires in COVID-19. TCRdb keeps only in-frame clones here, not all; method: immunoSEQ multiplex PCR. This table holds roughly 260,000 clones, roughly 85% found once. The sample taken for sequencing was PBMCs or T cells enriched from blood (not recorded which). These receptors all come from a woman in her 40s who had been exposed to COVID-19.

This clone has only a few counts. V is TRBV19 and J is TRBJ2-4; 10 nucleotides agree with TRBD1. Germline V gene sequence: CDR1 LNHDA, CDR2 SQIVND (reference sequence). The CDR3 is 14 amino acids. Losses at the gene ends were 4 bases for V and 5 bases for J; bases not matched to a gene: 2. CDR3 region: CASSKGTGENIQYF. The CDR3 DNA is TGTGCCAGTAGTAAGGGGACAGGGGAAAACATTCAGTACTTC.

This clone was detected once. The chain combines TRBV5-1 with TRBJ1-2; D possibly corresponds to TRBD1 (6 bases). The germline V gene encodes CDR1 SGHRS and CDR2 YFSETQ. CDR3 size: 15 residues. Deletions cut 4 bases from V and 2 bases from J, with 15 bases between. As DNA, the CDR3 is TGCGCCAGCAGCCATAGCCAGGGGTTGAACTATGGCTACACCTTC. Its protein is CASSHSQGLNYGYTF.

This chain connects TRBV7-3 to TRBJ2-1; D gene ambiguous. Trimming removed 1 base from V and 8 bases from J, with 12 bases in between. Germline V lookup: CDR1 SGHTA, CDR2 FQGTGA. The CDR3 has 14 residues. The CDR3 reads CASSLMGNQDEQFF. The CDR3 DNA reads TGTGCCAGCAGCTTAATGGGCAATCAGGATGAGCAGTTCTTC.

This clone was observed once. The chain uses TRBV5-8 and TRBJ1-1, with D perhaps TRBD1 (5 bases). The V gene's germline CDR1 is SGHTS and CDR2 YDEGEE. The V end was cut by 4 bases, the J end by 9 bases, with 19 bases between. CDR3 length: 14 residues. The CDR3 region has the DNA TGTGCCAGCAGCCCTACCCTTGGACACCGGAAAGCTTTCTTT. This translates into CASSPTLGHRKAFF.

This rearrangement joins TRBV6-5 to TRBJ1-5; D call uncertain. CDR1 and CDR2 from the germline V gene are MNHEY and SVGAGI. The V and J ends lost 5 bases and 7 bases respectively, with 12 bases between them. CDR3 length: 13 amino acids. Here the CDR3 DNA reads TGTGCCAGCAGTCAGGCAGGCCAACAGCCCCAGCATTTT. Protein: CASSQAGQQPQHF.

The chain's CDR3 is CASSLDPQGYNEQFF. In DNA form, the CDR3 reads TGTGCCAGCAGCCTGGACCCCCAGGGCTACAATGAGCAGTTCTTC. The chain is built from TRBV3-1 (or the pseudogene TRBV3-2) and TRBJ2-1; tentative D call: TRBD1 (5 bases). This CDR3 region has 15 residues. Trimming pared 4 bases from V and 3 bases from J, leaving 13 bases between. Germline V gene data show CDR1 as LGHDT and CDR2 as YNNKEL (reference sequence).

V usage is TRBV13 and J usage is TRBJ1-1, with 9 nucleotides matching TRBD1. The CDR3 length is 14 residues. V lost 6 bases and J lost 6; bases outside the gene matches: 8. The germline V gene has CDR1 PRHDT and CDR2 FYEKMQ (reference sequence). The CDR3 reads CASRGGTGTSEAFF. CDR3 nucleotide sequence: TGTGCCAGCAGGGGAGGGACAGGGACCTCTGAAGCTTTCTTT.

The chain joins TRBV14 to TRBJ1-2; 7 bases match TRBD1. The germline V gene has CDR1 SGHDN and CDR2 FVKESK. The CDR3 length is 14 residues. Trimming removed 0 bases from V and 4 bases from J; junction bases left unmatched: 2. The CDR3 is CASSQDQGGYGYTF. In nucleotides, the CDR3 is TGTGCCAGCAGCCAAGATCAGGGGGGCTATGGCTACACCTTC.

CDR3 protein: CSAGQGYDTEAFF. CDR3 bases: TGCAGCGCTGGACAGGGTTACGACACTGAAGCTTTCTTT. The V and J genes are TRBV29-1 and TRBJ1-1, with 8 bases lining up with TRBD1. This CDR3 has 13 residues. Per the germline V gene, CDR1 is SQVTM and CDR2 is ANQGSEA. With 7 bases clipped from V and 3 bases from J, the junction kept 7 bases outside the gene matches.

This clone has just a few counts. The chain recombines TRBV5-6 with TRBJ1-6; TRBD1 matches 9 bases. Trimming removed 0 bases from V and 9 bases from J; junction bases left unmatched: 4. The CDR3 sequence is 15 residues long. Germline V gene sequence: CDR1 SGHDT, CDR2 YYEEEE. DNA of the CDR3: TGTGCCAGCAGCTTGGGGGACAGGGAAAGTTCACCCCTCCACTTT. Its translation: CASSLGDRESSPLHF.

This chain connects TRBV9 to TRBJ1-3; D unclear. The germline CDR1 and CDR2 sequences are SGDLS and YYNGEE. This CDR3 has 16 amino acids. Trimming took off 1 base at V and 4 bases at J, with 15 bases between the two ends. The CDR3 nucleotides read TGTGCCAGCAGCGTATCGGTACAAAGCGAAGGAAACACCATATATTTT. Translating it yields CASSVSVQSEGNTIYF. The full variable domain, rest sourced from reference TRBV9 and TRBJ1-3, is DSGVTQTPKHLITATGQRVTLRCSPRSGDLSVYWYQQSLDQGLQFLIQYYNGEERAKGNILERFSAQQFPDLHSELNLSSLELGDSALYFCASSVSVQSEGNTIYFGEGSWLTVV.

A word on this clone: This specimen includes other DNA sequences encoding the same CDR3. The genes are TRBV27 and TRBJ2-1; 9 nucleotides agree with TRBD2. Germline lookup yields CDR1 MNHEY and CDR2 SMNVEV (reference sequence). The CDR3 consists of 14 residues. With V trimmed by 3 bases and J by 4 bases, 1 base remained unmatched. The CDR3 DNA is TGTGCCAGCAGTTTGGCGGGGGGGTACAATGAGCAGTTCTTC. It yields the protein CASSLAGGYNEQFF.

This clone showed up just once. The chain couples TRBV18 to TRBJ1-2; D is perhaps TRBD1 (5 bases). Trimming shortened V by 2 bases and J by 3 bases, and 10 bases separated the two germline ends. The germline CDR1 and CDR2 sequences are KGHSH and LQKENI. The CDR3 runs to 14 residues. CDR3 coding DNA: TGTGCCAGCTCACCAGGGGCGGGGGACTATGGCTACACCTTC. Its protein is CASSPGAGDYGYTF.

The chain has TRBV11-3 and TRBJ2-2; D not resolved. CDR1 and CDR2 from the germline V gene are SGHNT and YENEEA. Trimming removed 1 base from V and 1 base from J, with 4 bases in between. This CDR3 has 14 amino acids. CDR3 in amino acids: CASSLGQNTGELFF. CDR3 nucleotides: TGTGCCAGCAGCTTAGGACAGAACACCGGGGAGCTGTTTTTT.

Only one count was recorded for this clone. This chain joins TRBV25-1 and TRBJ2-1, with 9 bases lining up with TRBD2. This CDR3 region has 15 residues. J was trimmed by 3 bases and V by 3 bases; bases with no gene match: 3. The germline V gene has CDR1 MGHDK and CDR2 SYGVNS. DNA for the CDR3: TGTGCCAGCAGTGATAGCGGGGGCCACTACAATGAGCAGTTCTTC. Its protein is CASSDSGGHYNEQFF.

The V call is TRBV7-8, the J call TRBJ2-2; D call uncertain. Germline CDR1 and CDR2: SGHVS and FQNEAQ. V was shortened by 5 bases and J by 3 bases, with 13 bases between the two germline ends. The CDR3 sequence is 15 residues long. The CDR3 sequence: CASSPQPQDTGELFF. CDR3 DNA: TGTGCCAGCAGCCCACAGCCGCAGGACACCGGGGAGCTGTTTTTT. Full variable domain (rest looked up from reference TRBV7-8 and TRBJ2-2): GAGVSQSPRYKVAKRGQDVALRCDPISGHVSLFWYQQALGQGPEFLTYFQNEAQLDKSGLPSDRFFAERPEGSVSTLKIQRTQQEDSAVYLCASSPQPQDTGELFFGEGSRLTVL.

The chain couples TRBV29-1 to TRBJ1-5, with TRBD1 matching over 11 bases. Trimming at V came to 6 bases and at J to 2 bases, leaving 3 bases not matched to a gene. In germline, CDR1 is SQVTM, CDR2 ANQGSEA. The CDR3 sequence is 14 residues long. The CDR3 reads CSVGDRGGNQPQHF. As DNA, the CDR3 is TGCAGCGTCGGGGACAGGGGGGGCAATCAGCCCCAGCATTTT.

The gene calls are TRBV9 and TRBJ2-7, with D perhaps TRBD1 (5 bases). The germline gives CDR1 SGDLS, CDR2 YYNGEE. V was pared by 0 bases and J by 3 bases, with 13 bases between. CDR3 length: 15 residues. This chain's CDR3 is CASSVGEGALYEQYF. CDR3 sequence (DNA): TGTGCCAGCAGCGTAGGGGAAGGGGCCCTCTACGAGCAGTACTTC.

V is TRBV28 and J is TRBJ1-2, with D perhaps TRBD1 (5 bases). From germline, CDR1 is MDHEN and CDR2 SYDVKM. Between the trimmed V and J ends, which lost 6 bases and 1 base, there was a span of 9 bases. This CDR3 is 13 amino acids long. The CDR3 DNA is TGTGCCAGCAGACAAGACAGTAACTATGGCTACACCTTC. Amino acids: CASRQDSNYGYTF.

This clone appeared a few times. The V call is TRBV5-1, the J call TRBJ1-4; tentatively, D is TRBD1 (6 bases). The length of the CDR3 is 17 residues. Trimming left V 4 bases short and J 2 bases short, with 18 bases between. CDR1 is SGHRS, CDR2 YFSETQ, per germline. The CDR3 DNA reads TGCGCCAGCAGCCCAACCTTTGTGGGGGCGACTAATGAAAAACTGTTTTTT. Translating gives CASSPTFVGATNEKLFF.